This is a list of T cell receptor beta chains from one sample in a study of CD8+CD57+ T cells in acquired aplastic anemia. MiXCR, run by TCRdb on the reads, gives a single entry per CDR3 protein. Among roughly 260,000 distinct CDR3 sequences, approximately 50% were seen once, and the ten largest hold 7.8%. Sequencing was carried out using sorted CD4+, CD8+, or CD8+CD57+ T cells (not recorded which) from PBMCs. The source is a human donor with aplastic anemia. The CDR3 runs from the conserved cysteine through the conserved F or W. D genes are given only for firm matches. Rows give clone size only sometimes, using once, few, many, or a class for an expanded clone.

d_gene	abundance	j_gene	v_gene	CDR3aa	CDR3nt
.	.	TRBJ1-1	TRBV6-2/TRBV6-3	CASSYYHGRRNTEAFF	TGTGCCAGCAGTTACTATCATGGGAGAAGGAACACTGAAGCTTTCTTT
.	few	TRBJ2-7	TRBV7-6	CASSWGDEQYF	TGCGCCAGCAGCTGGGGGGACGAGCAGTACTTC
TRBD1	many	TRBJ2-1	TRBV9	CASSGTGTGYNEQFF	TGTGCCAGCAGCGGAACCGGGACAGGTTACAATGAGCAGTTCTTC
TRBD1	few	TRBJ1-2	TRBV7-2	CASSVDRDYGYTF	TGTGCCAGCAGCGTCGACAGGGACTATGGCTACACCTTC
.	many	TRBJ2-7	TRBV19	CACMRLTPHFYEQYF	TGTGCCTGTATGCGTTTGACACCGCACTTCTACGAGCAGTACTTC
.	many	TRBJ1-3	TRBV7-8	CASSRRGNTIYF	TGTGCCAGCAGCCGCCGAGGAAACACCATATATTTT
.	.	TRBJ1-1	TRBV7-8	CASSLKGRMNTEAFF	TGTGCCAGCAGCTTAAAGGGACGGATGAACACCGAAGCTTTCTTT
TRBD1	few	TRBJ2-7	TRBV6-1	CASSEAGTEAYEQYF	TGTGCCAGCAGTGAAGCGGGGACAGAAGCCTACGAGCAGTACTTC
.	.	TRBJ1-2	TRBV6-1	CASSRTVSNYGYTF	TGTGCCAGCAGCCGGACAGTTTCTAACTATGGCTACACCTTC
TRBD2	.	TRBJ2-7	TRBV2	CASRERTSGGERYEQYF	TGTGCCAGCAGAGAACGGACTAGCGGGGGGGAGAGGTACGAGCAGTACTTC
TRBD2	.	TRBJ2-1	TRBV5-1	CASSTGLAGEEQFF	TGCGCCAGCAGCACGGGCCTTGCGGGAGAGGAGCAGTTCTTC
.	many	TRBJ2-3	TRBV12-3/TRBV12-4	CASSLGVGGSTDTQYF	TGTGCCAGCAGTTTAGGGGTCGGCGGGAGCACAGATACGCAGTATTTT
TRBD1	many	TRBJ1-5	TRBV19	CASSKDRGPQPQHF	TGTGCCAGTAGTAAGGACAGGGGGCCTCAGCCCCAGCATTTT
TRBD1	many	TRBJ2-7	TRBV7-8	CASSPGTGDLYEQYF	TGTGCCAGCAGCCCAGGGACAGGGGATCTCTACGAGCAGTACTTC
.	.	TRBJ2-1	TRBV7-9	CASSERSISYNEQFF	TGTGCCAGCAGCGAACGGTCAATCTCCTACAATGAGCAGTTCTTC
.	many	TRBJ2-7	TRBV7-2	CASSFSQENYEQYF	TGTGCCAGCAGCTTTTCCCAGGAGAACTACGAGCAGTACTTC
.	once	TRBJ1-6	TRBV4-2	CASSQETPLHF	TGTGCCAGCAGCCAAGAGACCCCCCTCCACTTT
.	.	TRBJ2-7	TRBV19	CASSPKSGAYEQYF	TGTGCCAGTAGCCCAAAGTCGGGTGCCTACGAGCAGTACTTC
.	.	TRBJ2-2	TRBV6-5	CASRPARSYTGELFF	TGTGCCAGCAGACCGGCCCGGAGTTACACCGGGGAGCTGTTTTTT
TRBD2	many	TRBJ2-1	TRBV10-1	CASSDRKSRTSANEQFF	TGCGCCAGCAGTGACCGGAAGAGCAGGACTAGCGCCAATGAGCAGTTCTTC
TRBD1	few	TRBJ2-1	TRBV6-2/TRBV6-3	CASSPRTGSSYNEQFF	TGTGCCAGCAGTCCAAGGACAGGGAGCTCCTACAATGAGCAGTTCTTC
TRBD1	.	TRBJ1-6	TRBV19	CASRRPGQINSPLHF	TGTGCCAGTAGGCGGCCGGGACAGATTAATTCACCCCTCCACTTT
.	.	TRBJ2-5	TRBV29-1	CSVGAGQETEYF	TGCAGCGTTGGAGCGGGCCAAGAGACCGAGTACTTC
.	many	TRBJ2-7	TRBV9	CASSALQENEQYF	TGTGCCAGCAGCGCGTTACAGGAGAACGAGCAGTACTTC
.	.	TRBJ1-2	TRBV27	CASHGGARDGYTF	TGTGCCTCGCACGGGGGCGCTAGGGATGGCTACACCTTC
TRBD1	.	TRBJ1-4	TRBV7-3	CASSDGQGGEKLFF	TGTGCCAGCAGCGACGGACAGGGGGGTGAAAAACTGTTTTTT
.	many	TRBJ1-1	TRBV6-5	CASSYSRRGTEAFF	TGTGCCAGCAGTTACTCGAGAAGGGGCACTGAAGCTTTCTTT
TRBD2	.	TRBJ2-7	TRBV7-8	CASVAGAYEQYF	TGTGCCAGCGTAGCGGGAGCCTACGAGCAGTACTTC
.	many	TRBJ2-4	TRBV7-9	CASSLTGNIQYF	TGTGCCAGCAGCTTAACGGGGAACATTCAGTACTTC
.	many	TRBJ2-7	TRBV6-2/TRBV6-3	CASSYLEDQPYEQYF	TGTGCCAGCAGTTACTTGGAGGATCAGCCCTACGAGCAGTACTTC
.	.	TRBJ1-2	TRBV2	CASSAKDGYTF	TGTGCCAGCAGTGCAAAGGATGGCTACACCTTC
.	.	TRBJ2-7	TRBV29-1	CSFYEQYF	TGCAGCTTCTACGAGCAGTACTTC
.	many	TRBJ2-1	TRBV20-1	CSARDRTDYEQFF	TGCAGTGCTAGAGATAGAACAGACTATGAGCAGTTCTTC
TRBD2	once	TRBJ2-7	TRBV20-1	CSASGTSGGDTHEQYF	TGCAGTGCTAGTGGAACTAGCGGAGGAGATACCCACGAGCAGTACTTC
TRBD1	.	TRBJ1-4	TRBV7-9	CASSPAGQGFEKLFF	TGTGCCAGCAGCCCGGCGGGACAGGGGTTTGAAAAACTGTTTTTT
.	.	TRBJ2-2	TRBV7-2	CASSSFDLGELFF	TGTGCCAGCAGCTCATTCGACCTTGGGGAGCTGTTTTTT
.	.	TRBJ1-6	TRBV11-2	CASSRWEGDSPLHF	TGTGCCAGCAGCCGCTGGGAAGGGGACTCACCCCTCCACTTT
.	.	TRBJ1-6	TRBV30	CAWSVLRKYDNSPRHF	TGTGCCTGGAGTGTATTGCGAAAGTACGATAATTCACCCCGCCACTTT
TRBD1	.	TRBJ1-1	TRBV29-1	CSASDRGAEAFF	TGCAGTGCTAGTGACAGGGGGGCTGAAGCTTTCTTT
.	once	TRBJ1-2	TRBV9	CASSLWEGFYGYTF	TGTGCCAGCAGTCTCTGGGAGGGTTTTTATGGCTACACCTTC
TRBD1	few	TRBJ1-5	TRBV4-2	CASSPGQGDRPQHF	TGTGCCAGCAGCCCGGGACAGGGGGATCGGCCCCAGCATTTT
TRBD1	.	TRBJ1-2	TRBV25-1	CASSEFGTGAYFLGGYTF	TGTGCCAGCAGTGAATTCGGGACAGGGGCATACTTTCTCGGGGGCTACACCTTC
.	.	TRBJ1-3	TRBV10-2	CASSESTGGAATIYF	TGCGCCAGCAGTGAGTCTACCGGGGGAGCTGCCACCATATATTTT